Shown below are 2 T cell receptor beta chains from a single sample sequenced in a study of blood T cell repertoires in COVID-19. Measured with immunoSEQ multiplex PCR; TCRdb has only the in-frame clones, and not every one. The sample contains hundreds of thousands of clones, about 86% of which appear only once. The specimen was peripheral blood. All receptors derive from a woman aged 65 to 85 with COVID-19, enrolled during active disease.

The J gene is TRBJ1-2, the V gene TRBV5-4, with 8 bases lining up with TRBD1. The CDR3 extends over 15 amino acids. J was trimmed by 6 bases and V by 3 bases; bases with no gene match: 10. Germline lookup yields CDR1 SGHNT and CDR2 YYREEE (reference sequence). Written as DNA, the CDR3 is TGTGCCAGCAGCTCAAGGACAGGGAATGATAATGGCTACACCTTC. It translates to CASSSRTGNDNGYTF.

The chain has TRBV3-1 (or the pseudogene TRBV3-2) and TRBJ1-4, with unresolved D. V was clipped by 4 bases and J by 4 bases, with 16 bases between them. From germline, CDR1 is LGHDT and CDR2 YNNKEL (reference sequence). CDR3 size: 16 residues. The CDR3 is CASSRFPVGSNEKLFF. In DNA, the CDR3 is TGTGCCAGCAGCCGATTCCCGGTGGGCAGTAATGAAAAACTGTTTTTT.